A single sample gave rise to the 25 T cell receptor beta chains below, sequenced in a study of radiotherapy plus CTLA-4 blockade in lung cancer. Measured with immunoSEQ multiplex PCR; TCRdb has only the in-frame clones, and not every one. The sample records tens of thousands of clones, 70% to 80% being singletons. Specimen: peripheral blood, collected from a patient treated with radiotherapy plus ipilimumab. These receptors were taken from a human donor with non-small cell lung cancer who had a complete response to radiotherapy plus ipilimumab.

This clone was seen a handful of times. In DNA form, the CDR3 reads TGTGCCAGCAGCTTGGGCAGCTTTGCTAACTATGGCTACACCTTC. Its protein is CASSLGSFANYGYTF. This rearrangement joins TRBV11-3 to TRBJ1-2; D unclear. The CDR3 consists of 15 residues. Germline assignment: CDR1 SGHNT and CDR2 YENEEA. Trimming removed 3 bases from V and 0 bases from J, with 11 bases in between.

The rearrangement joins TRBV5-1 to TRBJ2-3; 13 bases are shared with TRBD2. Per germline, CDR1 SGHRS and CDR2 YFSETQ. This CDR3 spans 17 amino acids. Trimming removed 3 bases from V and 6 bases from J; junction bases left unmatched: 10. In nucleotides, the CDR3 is TGCGCCAGCAGCTCCGGGACTAGCGGGACCCCAACCGATACGCAGTATTTT. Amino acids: CASSSGTSGTPTDTQYF. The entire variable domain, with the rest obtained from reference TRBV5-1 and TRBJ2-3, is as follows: KAGVTQTPRYLIKTRGQQVTLSCSPISGHRSVSWYQQTPGQGLQFLFEYFSETQRNKGNFPGRFSGRQFSNSRSEMNVSTLELGDSALYLCASSSGTSGTPTDTQYFGPGTRLTVL.

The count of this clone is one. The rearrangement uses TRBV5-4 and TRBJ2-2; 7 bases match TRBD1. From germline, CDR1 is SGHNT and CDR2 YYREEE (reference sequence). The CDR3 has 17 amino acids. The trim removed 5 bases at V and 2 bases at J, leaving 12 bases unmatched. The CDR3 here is CASSPPKGAINTGELFF. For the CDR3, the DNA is TGTGCCAGCAGTCCACCCAAGGGGGCCATAAACACCGGGGAGCTGTTTTTT.

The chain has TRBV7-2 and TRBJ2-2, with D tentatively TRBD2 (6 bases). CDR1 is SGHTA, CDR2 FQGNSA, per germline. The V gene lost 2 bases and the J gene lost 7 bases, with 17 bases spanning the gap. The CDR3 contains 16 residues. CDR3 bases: TGTGCCAGCAGCTTAATGGGAGGTCGTAATTTCGGGGAGCTGTTTTTT. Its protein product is CASSLMGGRNFGELFF.

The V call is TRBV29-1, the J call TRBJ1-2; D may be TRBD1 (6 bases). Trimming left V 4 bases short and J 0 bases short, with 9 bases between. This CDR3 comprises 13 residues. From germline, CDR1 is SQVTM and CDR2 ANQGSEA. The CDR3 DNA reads TGCAGCGTTGGACAGGCCCCTAACTATGGCTACACCTTC. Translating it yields CSVGQAPNYGYTF.

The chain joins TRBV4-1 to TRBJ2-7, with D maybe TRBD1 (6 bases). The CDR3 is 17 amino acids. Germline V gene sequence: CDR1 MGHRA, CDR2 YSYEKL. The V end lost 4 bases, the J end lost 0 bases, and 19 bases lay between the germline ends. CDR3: CASSRPSGTTFSYEQYV. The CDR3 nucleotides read TGCGCCAGCAGCCGCCCTTCCGGGACAACCTTCTCCTACGAGCAGTACGTC.

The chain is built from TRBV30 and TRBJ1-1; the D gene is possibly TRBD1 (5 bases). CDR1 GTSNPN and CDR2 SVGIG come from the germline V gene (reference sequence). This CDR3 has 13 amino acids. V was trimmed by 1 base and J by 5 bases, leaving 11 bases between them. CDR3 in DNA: TGTGCCTGGAGTGGGGGCGGGGGGACTGAAGCTTTCTTT. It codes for CAWSGGGGTEAFF.

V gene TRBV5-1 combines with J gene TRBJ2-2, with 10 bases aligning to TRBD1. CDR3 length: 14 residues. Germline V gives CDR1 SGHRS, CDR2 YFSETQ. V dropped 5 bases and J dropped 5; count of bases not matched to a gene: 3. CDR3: CASSRGQGTGELFF. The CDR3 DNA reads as TGCGCCAGCAGTAGGGGACAGGGGACCGGGGAGCTGTTTTTT.

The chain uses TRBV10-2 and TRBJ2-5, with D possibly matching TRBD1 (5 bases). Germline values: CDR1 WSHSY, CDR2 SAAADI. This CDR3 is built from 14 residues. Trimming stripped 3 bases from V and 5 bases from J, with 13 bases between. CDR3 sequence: CASSEASGLETQYF. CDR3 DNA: TGCGCCAGCAGTGAAGCCTCAGGGCTTGAGACCCAGTACTTC.

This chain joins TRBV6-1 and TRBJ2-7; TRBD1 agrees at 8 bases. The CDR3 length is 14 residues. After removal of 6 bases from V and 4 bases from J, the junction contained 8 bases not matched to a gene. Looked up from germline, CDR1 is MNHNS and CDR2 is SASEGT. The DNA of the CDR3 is TGTGCCAGCAGCCCGGGACAGGACCCTTACGAGCAGTACGTC. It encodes CASSPGQDPYEQYV.

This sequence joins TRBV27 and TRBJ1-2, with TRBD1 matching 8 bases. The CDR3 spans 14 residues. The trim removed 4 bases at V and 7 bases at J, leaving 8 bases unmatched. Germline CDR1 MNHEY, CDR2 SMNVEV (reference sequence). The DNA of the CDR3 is TGTGCCAGCAGTTCGGACAGGGTGGGTGGTGGCTACACCTTC. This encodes CASSSDRVGGGYTF.

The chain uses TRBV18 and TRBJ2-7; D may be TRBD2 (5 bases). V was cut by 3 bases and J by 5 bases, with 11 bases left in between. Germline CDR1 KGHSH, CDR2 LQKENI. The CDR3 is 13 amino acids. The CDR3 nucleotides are TGTGCCAGCTCACCTACAGTGGGAGACGAGCAGTACGTC. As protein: CASSPTVGDEQYV.

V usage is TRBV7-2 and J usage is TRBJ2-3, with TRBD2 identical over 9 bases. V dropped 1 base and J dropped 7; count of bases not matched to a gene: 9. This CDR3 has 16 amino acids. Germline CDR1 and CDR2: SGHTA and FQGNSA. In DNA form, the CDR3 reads TGTGCCAGCAGCTTAGGATCTGGCGGGGGGGCGAATACGCAGTATTTT. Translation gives CASSLGSGGGANTQYF.

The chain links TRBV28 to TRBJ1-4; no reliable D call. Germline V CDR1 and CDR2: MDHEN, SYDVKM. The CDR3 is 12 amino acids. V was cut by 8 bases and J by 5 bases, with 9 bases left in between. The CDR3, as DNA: TGTGCCAGCTATCGGGGAAATGAAAAACTGTTTTTT. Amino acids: CASYRGNEKLFF.

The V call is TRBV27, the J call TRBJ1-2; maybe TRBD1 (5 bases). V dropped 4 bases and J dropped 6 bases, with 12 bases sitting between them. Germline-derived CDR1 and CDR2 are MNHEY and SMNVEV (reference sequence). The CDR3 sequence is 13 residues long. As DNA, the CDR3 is TGTGCCAGCAGTTCGCACCGGGGGGATGGCTACACCTTC. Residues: CASSSHRGDGYTF.

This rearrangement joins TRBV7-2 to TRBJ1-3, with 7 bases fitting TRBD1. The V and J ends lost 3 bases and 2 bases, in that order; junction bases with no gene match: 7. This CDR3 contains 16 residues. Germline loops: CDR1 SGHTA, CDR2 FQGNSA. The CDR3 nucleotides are TGTGCCAGCAGCTTGCAAGGACAGGCCACTGGAAACACCATATATTTT. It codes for CASSLQGQATGNTIYF.

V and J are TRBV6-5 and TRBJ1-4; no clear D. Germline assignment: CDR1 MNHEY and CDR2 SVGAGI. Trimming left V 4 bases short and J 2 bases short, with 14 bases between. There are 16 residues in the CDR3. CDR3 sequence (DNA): TGTGCCAGCAGTTCTGTTAGCCGAGGGACTAATGAAAAACTGTTTTTT. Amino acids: CASSSVSRGTNEKLFF.

In nucleotides, the CDR3 is TGTGCCAGCAGCTTGGCAGCCCGGGGGGCGCAGTACGAGCAGTACTTC. This encodes CASSLAARGAQYEQYF. The chain is built from TRBV5-4 and TRBJ2-5; possibly TRBD2 for D (7 bases). With the DNA end fitting TRBJ2-7 better, the J assignment may be wrong. The CDR3 length is 16 residues. The germline V gene has CDR1 SGHNT and CDR2 YYREEE (reference sequence).

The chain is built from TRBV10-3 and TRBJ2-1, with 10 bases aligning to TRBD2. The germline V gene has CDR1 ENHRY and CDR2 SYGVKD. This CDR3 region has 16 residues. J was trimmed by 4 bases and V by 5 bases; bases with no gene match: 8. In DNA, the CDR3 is TGTGCCATCAGTCCCGACACTAGCGGGACTTACAATGAGCAGTTCTTC. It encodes CAISPDTSGTYNEQFF.

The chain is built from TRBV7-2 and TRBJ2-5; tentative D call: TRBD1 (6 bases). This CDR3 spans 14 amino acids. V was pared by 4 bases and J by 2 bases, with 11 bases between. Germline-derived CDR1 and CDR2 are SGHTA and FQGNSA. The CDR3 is CASSSRDKQETQYF. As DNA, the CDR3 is TGTGCCAGCAGCTCCCGGGACAAACAAGAGACCCAGTACTTC. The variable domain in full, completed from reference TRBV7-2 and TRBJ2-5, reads GAGVSQSPSNKVTEKGKDVELRCDPISGHTALYWYRQSLGQGLEFLIYFQGNSAPDKSGLPSDRFSAERTGGSVSTLTIQRTQQEDSAVYLCASSSRDKQETQYFGPGTRLLVL.

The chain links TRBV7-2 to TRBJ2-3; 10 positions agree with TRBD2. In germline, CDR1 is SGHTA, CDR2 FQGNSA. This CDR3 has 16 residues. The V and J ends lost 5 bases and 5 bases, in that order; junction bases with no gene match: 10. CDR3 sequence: CASSPRERGGLDTQYF. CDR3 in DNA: TGTGCCAGCAGCCCTAGGGAGCGGGGGGGCTTAGATACGCAGTATTTT.

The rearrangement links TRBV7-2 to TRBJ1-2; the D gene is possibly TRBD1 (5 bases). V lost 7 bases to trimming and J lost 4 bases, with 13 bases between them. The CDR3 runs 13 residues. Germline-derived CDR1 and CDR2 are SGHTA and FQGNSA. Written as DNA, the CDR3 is TGTGCCAGCACCCAGGGAGGGAGCTATGGCTACACCTTC. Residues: CASTQGGSYGYTF.

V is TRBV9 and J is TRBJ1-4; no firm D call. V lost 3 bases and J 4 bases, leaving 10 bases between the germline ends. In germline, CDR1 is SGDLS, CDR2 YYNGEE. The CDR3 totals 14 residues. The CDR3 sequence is CASSDPGSNEKLFF. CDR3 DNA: TGTGCCAGCAGCGACCCCGGGAGTAATGAAAAACTGTTTTTT.

The CDR3 reads CAISSVGTGLAEQFF. The CDR3, as DNA: TGTGCCATCAGCTCGGTAGGGACAGGGTTGGCTGAGCAGTTCTTC. The chain couples TRBV10-3 to TRBJ2-1, with TRBD1 matching 9 bases. Trimming took 6 bases from V and 9 from J; bases not matched to a gene: 12. The CDR3 covers 15 residues. In germline, CDR1 is ENHRY, CDR2 SYGVKD.

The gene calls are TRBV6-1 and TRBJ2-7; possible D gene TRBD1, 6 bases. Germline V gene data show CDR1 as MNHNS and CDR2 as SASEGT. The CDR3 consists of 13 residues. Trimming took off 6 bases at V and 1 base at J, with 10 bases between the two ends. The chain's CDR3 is CASRTGQSYEQYV. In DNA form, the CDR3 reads TGTGCCAGCAGGACGGGACAATCCTACGAGCAGTACGTC.